This paragraph covers one T cell receptor (beta chain) sequence. The record originates from a study of T-cell reconstitution after alpha-beta-depleted transplantation in children. The library targeted TCRbeta and was prepared with unique molecular identifiers. TCRdb re-derived calls from the PCR reads in MiXCR, one entry per CDR3 protein. Counted here are 700,000 to 950,000 distinct CDR3 sequences, approximately 15% occurring once; the ten biggest clones make up around 5%. CDR3 size: 15 residues. V lost 7 bases and J 2 bases, leaving 13 bases between the germline ends. Germline lookup yields CDR1 SGHRS and CDR2 YFSETQ.

The rearrangement joins TRBV5-1 to TRBJ2-6, with D tentatively TRBD1 (6 bases). The sequencing used PBMCs, mostly from graft donor cells, collected 360 days after TCRalphabeta/CD19-depleted stem cell transplant. The TCR comes from a male patient younger than 18 who had a stem cell transplant for acute lymphoblastic leukemia, so the T cells may come from the graft donor. This CDR3 reads CASFPGHAGANVLTF. Written as DNA, the CDR3 is TGCGCCAGCTTTCCGGGACACGCTGGGGCCAACGTCCTGACTTTC.